The 3 T cell receptor beta chains presented below share a single source sample, sequenced in a study of spatial heterogeneity in lung cancer. Time point specified: sample taken at primary tumor resection. Sequencing was performed on whole RNA extracted from tumor and nontumor lung tissue, or from frozen PBMC, and the material was left unsorted. TCRdb recomputed calls from the 5' RACE reads with MiXCR, one row per CDR3 protein. The sample shows roughly 54,000 distinct CDR3 sequences, about 7.6% of them seen only once. The input for sequencing was PBMCs, taken at surgery. Receptors were obtained from a female donor with early-stage non-small cell lung cancer.

Of note for this clonotype: A junction end diverges from the germline sequence, so it may reflect a read error. This chain links TRBV11-2 with TRBJ1-2; the D is unclear. CDR1 is SGHAT and CDR2 is FQNNGV in the germline V gene. The CDR3 contains 13 residues. CDR3 region: CASSLVNNDGYTF. CDR3 coding DNA: TGTGCCAGCAGCTTAGTTAATAACGATGGCTACACCTTC.

This clonotype has more than one count but fewer than ten. CDR3 coding DNA: TGTGCCATCCATAGCGGGGGTGTATACAATGAGCAGTTCTTC. It codes for CAIHSGGVYNEQFF. The chain joins TRBV15 to TRBJ2-1; TRBD2 agrees at 9 bases. Germline V gene sequence: CDR1 LNHNV, CDR2 YYDKDF (reference sequence). Trimming removed 10 bases from V and 4 bases from J; junction bases left unmatched: 8. The CDR3 is made up of 14 amino acids. Based on the CDR3 plus reference TRBV15 and TRBJ2-1, the full variable domain is DAMVIQNPRYQVTQFGKPVTLSCSQTLNHNVMYWYQQKSSQAPKLLFHYYDKDFNNEADTPDNFQSRRPNTSFCFLDIRSPGLGDTAMYLCAIHSGGVYNEQFFGPGTRLTVL.

This clonotype was seen only a few times. The CDR3 DNA sequence: TGTGCCAGCAGCTTAGGTGACAGGGCCCACGAGCAGTACTTC. This gives the protein CASSLGDRAHEQYF. The V call is TRBV7-2, the J call TRBJ2-7; 7 positions agree with TRBD1. V trimming: 1 base; J trimming: 5 bases; junction bases outside the gene matches: 5. Per germline, CDR1 SGHTA and CDR2 FQGNSA. CDR3 length equals 14 residues.